Below are 31 T cell receptor beta chains sequenced from a single sample in a study of beta chain features in type 1 diabetes. All of the isolated RNA was reverse transcribed, so expressed TCRB transcripts were sequenced. Here immunoSEQ multiplex PCR was the method, and the copy in TCRdb shows in-frame clones only, minus some. The profile covers around 500,000 clones, with over 10% appearing a single time and 0.045% to 0.05% taken by the ten largest. The material sequenced was naive CD4+ T cells from blood. The source is a woman between 18 and 29 years old in good health.

This clone was seen a handful of times. The genes are TRBV2 and TRBJ2-5, with TRBD2 matching 7 bases. The ends lost 6 bases at V and 2 bases at J; junction bases unmatched: 3. Germline loops: CDR1 SNHLY, CDR2 FYNNEI. This CDR3 has 13 residues. Written as DNA, the CDR3 is TGTGCCAGCAGAGCCGGGGGGCAAGAGACCCAGTACTTC. This codes for CASRAGGQETQYF.

This chain uses TRBV5-4 with TRBJ2-3, with D perhaps TRBD1 (5 bases). The CDR3 runs 15 residues. CDR1 and CDR2 (germline): SGHNT, YYREEE (reference sequence). V was pared by 4 bases and J by 4 bases, with 16 bases between. The CDR3 DNA reads as TGTGCCAGCAGCCACCCTGGACAAAGGCCAGATACGCAGTATTTT. This encodes CASSHPGQRPDTQYF.

This clone appeared a few times. In DNA, the CDR3 is TGTGCCAGCAGCCCCCGACCCCAGGGTTCAGGCTACACCTTC. Its protein is CASSPRPQGSGYTF. This chain links TRBV9 with TRBJ1-2, with D perhaps matching TRBD1 (5 bases). The germline V gene has CDR1 SGDLS and CDR2 YYNGEE. The ends were cut back, 4 bases at V and 8 bases at J, with 18 bases in the middle. The CDR3 runs 14 residues.

V usage is TRBV7-2 and J usage is TRBJ2-3; D possibly matches TRBD1 or TRBD2 (5 bases each). CDR3 length equals 14 residues. Trimming pared 2 bases from V and 4 bases from J, leaving 10 bases between. Germline assignment: CDR1 SGHTA and CDR2 FQGNSA. The CDR3 coding sequence is TGTGCCAGCAGCTTATTTCAGGGAGCAGATACGCAGTATTTT. This sequence encodes CASSLFQGADTQYF.

This sequence joins TRBV7-2 and TRBJ2-3, with 11 positions matching TRBD2. Germline trimming cut 3 bases from V and 6 bases from J; bases unmatched to any gene: 8. CDR1 and CDR2 (germline): SGHTA, FQGNSA. The CDR3 totals 16 residues. The CDR3 DNA follows: TGTGCCAGCAGCTTGAATAGCGGGGGGGTATTGGATACGCAGTATTTT. Its translation is CASSLNSGGVLDTQYF. Combining the CDR3 with reference TRBV7-2 and TRBJ2-3 gives the whole variable domain GAGVSQSPSNKVTEKGKDVELRCDPISGHTALYWYRQSLGQGLEFLIYFQGNSAPDKSGLPSDRFSAERTGGSVSTLTIQRTQQEDSAVYLCASSLNSGGVLDTQYFGPGTRLTVL.

The V gene is TRBV18, the J gene TRBJ2-3, with 9 bases aligning to TRBD2. Germline V gene lookup returns CDR1 KGHSH and CDR2 LQKENI. This CDR3 comprises 15 residues. J was trimmed by 5 bases and V by 4 bases; bases with no gene match: 7. CDR3 nucleotides: TGTGCCAGCTCACTCAGCGGGAGGCGGGAAGATACGCAGTATTTT. It yields the protein CASSLSGRREDTQYF.

The chain couples TRBV2 to TRBJ1-1, with a possible D match to TRBD1 (5 bases). V gave up 3 bases and J gave up 1 base, with 9 bases separating them. CDR1 and CDR2 (germline): SNHLY, FYNNEI. The CDR3 spans 14 residues. This CDR3 reads CASSDLTGNTEAFF. The CDR3 DNA reads TGTGCCAGCAGTGACCTCACAGGGAACACTGAAGCTTTCTTT. Together with reference TRBV2 and TRBJ1-1, the CDR3 gives the full variable domain: EPEVTQTPSHQVTQMGQEVILRCVPISNHLYFYWYRQILGQKVEFLVSFYNNEISEKSEIFDDQFSVERPDGSNFTLKIRSTKLEDSAMYFCASSDLTGNTEAFFGQGTRLTVV.

CDR3: CSVAARPFGEQYV. The CDR3 DNA follows: TGCAGCGTTGCGGCCAGACCCTTTGGCGAGCAGTACGTC. The chain recombines TRBV29-1 with TRBJ2-7, with D unresolved. Germline assignment: CDR1 SQVTM and CDR2 ANQGSEA. The V gene lost 4 bases and the J gene lost 6 bases, with 16 bases spanning the gap. CDR3 size: 13 residues.

The J gene is TRBJ2-4, the V gene TRBV30; maybe TRBD2 (5 bases). Trimming removed 0 bases at V and 10 bases at J, with 10 bases between. The CDR3 length is 12 residues. In germline, CDR1 is GTSNPN, CDR2 SVGIG (reference sequence). CDR3 nucleotide sequence: TGTGCCTGGAGTGTACTTGGGGAGATTCAGTACTTC. Protein product: CAWSVLGEIQYF.

V usage is TRBV11-3 and J usage is TRBJ2-1; 7 bases are shared with TRBD1. This CDR3 is built from 14 residues. V lost 8 bases and J lost 5; bases outside the gene matches: 9. Germline V gene data show CDR1 as SGHNT and CDR2 as YENEEA. CDR3: CASRKQGLDNEQFF. CDR3 nucleotides: TGTGCCAGCCGAAAACAGGGGCTCGACAATGAGCAGTTCTTC.

There are a few counts of this clone. One junction end disagrees with the germline gene, perhaps due to a read error. The V and J genes are TRBV11-3 and TRBJ1-1; D perhaps matches TRBD1 (6 bases). Germline loops: CDR1 SGHNT, CDR2 YENEEA. The CDR3 is made up of 15 amino acids. The CDR3 DNA reads TGTGCCAGCCGCTTAGAGCCCGGGGGCAGTACTGAAGCTTTCTTT. As protein: CASRLEPGGSTEAFF.

This clone has just a few counts. The rearrangement joins TRBV19 to TRBJ1-1, with D tentatively TRBD1 (5 bases). The CDR3 is 15 amino acids. The germline V gene encodes CDR1 LNHDA and CDR2 SQIVND (reference sequence). V was clipped by 10 bases and J by 1 base, with 19 bases between them. The CDR3 nucleotides are TGTGCCACCTACGACGGGGGTTTTACGAACACTGAAGCTTTCTTT. Translated: CATYDGGFTNTEAFF. Full variable domain (rest looked up from reference TRBV19 and TRBJ1-1): DGGITQSPKYLFRKEGQNVTLSCEQNLNHDAMYWYRQDPGQGLRLIYYSQIVNDFQKGDIAEGYSVSREKKESFPLTVTSAQKNPTAFYLCATYDGGFTNTEAFFGQGTRLTVV.

The J gene is TRBJ2-5, the V gene TRBV4-1; D gene ambiguous. Germline V lookup: CDR1 MGHRA, CDR2 YSYEKL. V shed 3 bases and J shed 0 bases, with 17 bases lying between them. The CDR3 runs 17 residues. CDR3 coding DNA: TGCGCCAGCAGCCATGATCCCTCCGGCCGGTACCAAGAGACCCAGTACTTC. It is translated as CASSHDPSGRYQETQYF.

The table lists this clone with a few counts. V and J are TRBV4-3 and TRBJ1-6; 8 nucleotides align to TRBD1. The CDR3 totals 16 residues. After removal of 4 bases from V and 7 bases from J, the junction contained 9 bases not matched to a gene. CDR1 is LGHNA, CDR2 YSLEER, per germline. CDR3 nucleotides: TGCGCCAGCAGCCTAGTGACAGGGGCAGTGAATTCACCCCTCCACTTT. It specifies CASSLVTGAVNSPLHF.

This clone was seen more than once but under ten times. The chain employs TRBV18 and TRBJ1-1; D possibly corresponds to TRBD1 (5 bases). Germline lookup yields CDR1 KGHSH and CDR2 LQKENI. V was cut by 1 base and J by 6 bases, with 9 bases left in between. The CDR3 has 13 residues. The CDR3 region has the DNA TGTGCCAGCTCACCACTTTCCAGGGCTGAAGCTTTCTTT. Translated: CASSPLSRAEAFF.

The J gene is TRBJ2-3, the V gene TRBV27; 9 bases are a match to TRBD1. Losses at the gene ends were 6 bases for V and 5 bases for J; bases not matched to a gene: 6. The CDR3 is 14 amino acids. The germline CDR1 and CDR2 sequences are MNHEY and SMNVEV (reference sequence). CDR3 amino acids: CASSYTGGGDTQYF. The CDR3 nucleotides read TGTGCCAGCAGCTATACAGGGGGCGGAGATACGCAGTATTTT.

This chain uses TRBV14 with TRBJ2-6; D is possibly TRBD1 (5 bases). Germline CDR1 is SGHDN and CDR2 is FVKESK. The CDR3 consists of 14 residues. Between the trimmed V and J ends, which lost 5 bases and 8 bases, there was a span of 13 bases. The CDR3 coding sequence is TGTGCCAGCAGCAGGCAGGGAATTTCCAACGTCCTGACTTTC. Its protein is CASSRQGISNVLTF.

This chain's CDR3 is CASSKTGGWNEQFF. DNA for the CDR3: TGTGCCAGCAGCAAGACAGGGGGCTGGAATGAGCAGTTCTTC. V gene TRBV25-1 combines with J gene TRBJ2-1, with 10 nucleotides matching TRBD1. Germline V lookup: CDR1 MGHDK, CDR2 SYGVNS. J was trimmed by 7 bases and V by 6 bases; bases with no gene match: 6. The CDR3 sequence is 14 residues long.

A few counts support this clone. Written as DNA, the CDR3 is TGTGCCAGCAGGCCTACTCCCGGGACTAGCGGGAGTTACGAGCAGTACTTC. Its protein product is CASRPTPGTSGSYEQYF. The chain recombines TRBV11-2 with TRBJ2-7; 14 bases fit TRBD2. This CDR3 has 17 residues. Looked up from germline, CDR1 is SGHAT and CDR2 is FQNNGV. The trim removed 6 bases at V and 4 bases at J, leaving 11 bases unmatched.

The J gene is TRBJ2-7, the V gene TRBV30; D not certain. The V gene's germline CDR1 is GTSNPN and CDR2 SVGIG (reference sequence). The germline V and J ends were trimmed by 0 bases and 3 bases, with 6 bases remaining between them. CDR3 size: 12 residues. The chain's CDR3 is CAWSVERYEQYF. The CDR3 DNA sequence: TGTGCCTGGAGTGTAGAACGCTACGAGCAGTACTTC.

This clone turned up a few times. The chain has TRBV20-1 and TRBJ2-3; no clear D. Trimming pared 0 bases from V and 5 bases from J, leaving 3 bases between. The CDR3 consists of 11 residues. Germline V gives CDR1 DFQATT, CDR2 SNEGSKA (reference sequence). In DNA, the CDR3 is TGCAGTGCTAGAGATCAAGATACGCAGTATTTT. Translation: CSARDQDTQYF.

The rearrangement links TRBV10-3 to TRBJ1-5, with D possibly TRBD1 on 5 matching bases. The V gene's germline CDR1 is ENHRY and CDR2 SYGVKD. The V end lost 4 bases, the J end lost 3 bases, and 7 bases lay between the germline ends. The CDR3 consists of 13 residues. Here the CDR3 reads CAISGQSNQPQHF. In DNA form, the CDR3 reads TGTGCCATCAGTGGACAGTCCAATCAGCCCCAGCATTTT.

This clone appeared a few times. The chain uses TRBV29-1 and TRBJ1-6; 10 nucleotides line up with TRBD1. Germline-derived CDR1 and CDR2 are SQVTM and ANQGSEA. The CDR3 has 15 residues. The V gene end was trimmed by 5 bases and the J gene end by 7 bases; junction bases not matched to a gene: 8. This chain's CDR3 is CSVLPGQGENSPLHF. CDR3 coding DNA: TGCAGCGTTTTGCCAGGACAGGGGGAGAATTCACCCCTCCACTTT.

This clone was seen more than once but under ten times. The genes are TRBV5-6 and TRBJ2-7; D not certain. Germline CDR1 and CDR2: SGHDT and YYEEEE. The CDR3 runs to 13 residues. With 0 bases removed from V and 3 bases from J, the gap between germline ends came to 7 bases. CDR3 sequence: CASSLDRLYEQYF. DNA for the CDR3: TGTGCCAGCAGCTTGGACAGACTCTACGAGCAGTACTTC. The full variable domain, its missing parts supplied by reference TRBV5-6 and TRBJ2-7, is DAGVTQSPTHLIKTRGQQVTLRCSPKSGHDTVSWYQQALGQGPQFIFQYYEEEERQRGNFPDRFSGHQFPNYSSELNVNALLLGDSALYLCASSLDRLYEQYFGPGTRLTVT.

The rearrangement links TRBV29-1 to TRBJ1-6; TRBD1 aligns across 7 bases. In germline, CDR1 is SQVTM, CDR2 ANQGSEA. The trim removed 4 bases at V and 7 bases at J, leaving 4 bases unmatched. The CDR3 has 13 residues. CDR3 sequence: CSVGGTANSPLHF. CDR3 bases: TGCAGCGTTGGCGGGACAGCCAATTCACCCCTCCACTTT.

V and J are TRBV25-1 and TRBJ2-3; D could derive from TRBD1 or TRBD2 (5 bases each). V was cut by 4 bases and J by 5 bases, with 16 bases left in between. Germline lookup yields CDR1 MGHDK and CDR2 SYGVNS. The CDR3 length is 15 residues. The CDR3: CASSVPGPQGDTQYF. Here the CDR3 DNA reads TGTGCCAGCAGTGTTCCGGGACCCCAGGGAGATACGCAGTATTTT.

J is TRBJ2-5 and V is TRBV2; D is ambiguous. The CDR3 extends over 12 amino acids. Between the trimmed V and J ends, which lost 1 base and 9 bases, there was a span of 9 bases. CDR1 is SNHLY, CDR2 FYNNEI, per germline. CDR3 DNA sequence: TGTGCCAGCAGTGAAGGGCTGGGCCCCCAGTACTTC. This gives the protein CASSEGLGPQYF.

This clone has only a few counts. The gene calls are TRBV7-2 and TRBJ2-5; D remains unclear. Germline CDR1 SGHTA, CDR2 FQGNSA. Trimming pared 5 bases from V and 4 bases from J, leaving 8 bases between. This CDR3 spans 12 amino acids. DNA of the CDR3: TGTGCCAGCAGCCCAGCCGGAGAGACCCAGTACTTC. As protein: CASSPAGETQYF.

J is TRBJ1-4 and V is TRBV6-5; a possible D gene is TRBD1 (5 bases). Trimming removed 10 bases from V and 0 bases from J, with 12 bases in between. The CDR3 loop spans 14 amino acids. The V gene's germline CDR1 is MNHEY and CDR2 SVGAGI. CDR3: CATKGSATNEKLFF. CDR3 nucleotide sequence: TGTGCCACCAAGGGGTCTGCAACTAATGAAAAACTGTTTTTT.

V and J are TRBV28 and TRBJ2-2; D may be TRBD2 (6 bases). V dropped 5 bases and J dropped 0 bases, with 19 bases sitting between them. The germline V gene encodes CDR1 MDHEN and CDR2 SYDVKM. The CDR3 sequence is 18 residues long. This CDR3 reads CASSPRSGGSANTGELFF. The CDR3 DNA reads as TGTGCCAGCAGTCCCCGGAGTGGAGGGAGTGCGAACACCGGGGAGCTGTTTTTT.

The chain carries TRBV6-1 and TRBJ1-6; 8 bases align to TRBD1. Unmatched junction bases numbered 11, after V lost 4 bases and J lost 9 bases. Germline-derived CDR1 and CDR2 are MNHNS and SASEGT. CDR3 length: 16 amino acids. CDR3 nucleotides: TGTGCCAGCAGTGTACGACAGGGGTTTAAGGTTTCACCCCTCCACTTT. Protein product: CASSVRQGFKVSPLHF.